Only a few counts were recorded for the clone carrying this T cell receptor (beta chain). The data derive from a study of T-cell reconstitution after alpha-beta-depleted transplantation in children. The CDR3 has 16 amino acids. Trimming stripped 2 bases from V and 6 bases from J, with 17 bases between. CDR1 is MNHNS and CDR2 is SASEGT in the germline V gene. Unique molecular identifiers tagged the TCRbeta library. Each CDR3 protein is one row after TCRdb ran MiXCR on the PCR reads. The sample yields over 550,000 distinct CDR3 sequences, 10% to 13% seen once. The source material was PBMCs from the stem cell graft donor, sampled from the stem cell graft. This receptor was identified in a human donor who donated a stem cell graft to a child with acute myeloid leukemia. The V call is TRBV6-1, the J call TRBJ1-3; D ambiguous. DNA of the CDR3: TGTGCCAGCAGTGAACCCCGGGTACATCTTGAAAACACCATATATTTT. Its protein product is CASSEPRVHLENTIYF.